This entry lists 15 T cell receptor beta chains sequenced from one sample in a study of CD8 T cells in ankylosing spondylitis. Each CDR3 protein is one row after TCRdb ran MiXCR on the 5' RACE reads. The sample has about 150,000 distinct CDR3 sequences, roughly 44% seen once. Sequenced input: synovial fluid, either unsorted or a sorted T cell fraction (not recorded which). The receptors derive from a male donor with ankylosing spondylitis.

This clonotype was detected a few times. This chain links TRBV25-1 with TRBJ2-6, with 11 bases matching TRBD1. Germline lookup yields CDR1 MGHDK and CDR2 SYGVNS. CDR3 length equals 16 residues. V lost 6 bases, J lost 3 bases, and 4 bases stayed unmatched. The CDR3 reads CASRWDRGFGANVLTF. The CDR3 DNA reads as TGTGCCAGCAGGTGGGACAGGGGGTTTGGGGCCAACGTCCTGACTTTC.

The CDR3 region is CASSQDMPAASYNEQFF. Here the CDR3 DNA reads TGTGCCAGCAGCCAAGATATGCCCGCTGCCTCCTACAATGAGCAGTTCTTC. The J gene is TRBJ2-1, the V gene TRBV3-1; D is unresolved. The germline gives CDR1 LGHDT, CDR2 YNNKEL (reference sequence). The V end lost 0 bases, the J end lost 0 bases, and 12 bases lay between the germline ends. This CDR3 has 17 amino acids.

Relative to its sample, this clonotype is medium-sized. This chain connects TRBV7-2 to TRBJ1-2, with TRBD1 matching 7 bases. Germline CDR1 and CDR2: SGHTA and FQGNSA. The length of the CDR3 is 14 residues. The V and J ends lost 4 bases and 4 bases, in that order; junction bases with no gene match: 6. In DNA form, the CDR3 reads TGTGCCAGCAGCTCGGTAGGGGGCGGCTATGGCTACACCTTC. Its protein product is CASSSVGGGYGYTF. Together with reference TRBV7-2 and TRBJ1-2, the CDR3 gives the full variable domain: GAGVSQSPSNKVTEKGKDVELRCDPISGHTALYWYRQSLGQGLEFLIYFQGNSAPDKSGLPSDRFSAERTGGSVSTLTIQRTQQEDSAVYLCASSSVGGGYGYTFGSGTRLTVV.

This clonotype was counted ten times or more. The chain is built from TRBV27 and TRBJ2-3; D gene uncertain. V lost 7 bases to trimming and J lost 4 bases, with 18 bases between them. The CDR3 runs to 15 residues. The germline V gene has CDR1 MNHEY and CDR2 SMNVEV (reference sequence). The CDR3: CASNFIGQDPDTQYF. DNA of the CDR3: TGTGCCAGCAACTTTATAGGTCAGGATCCAGATACGCAGTATTTT.

V gene TRBV5-1 combines with J gene TRBJ2-7, with 8 positions matching TRBD2. This CDR3 is built from 14 residues. V lost 1 base and J lost 3; bases outside the gene matches: 3. Germline V gives CDR1 SGHRS, CDR2 YFSETQ. Here the CDR3 DNA reads TGCGCCAGCAGCTTGTGGAGCGGGAGCTACGAGCAGTACTTC. It codes for CASSLWSGSYEQYF.

The chain links TRBV7-9 to TRBJ1-2; D is possibly TRBD1 (6 bases). The ends were cut back, 5 bases at V and 4 bases at J, with 14 bases in the middle. CDR1 is SEHNR, CDR2 FQNEAQ, per germline (reference sequence). CDR3 length: 14 residues. In DNA, the CDR3 is TGTGCCAGCAGCCCAGGGGAGGGAAGCTATGGCTACACCTTC. It yields the protein CASSPGEGSYGYTF.

V and J are TRBV28 and TRBJ1-6, with 7 bases aligning to TRBD1. This CDR3 has 15 residues. Germline trimming cut 6 bases from V and 6 bases from J; bases unmatched to any gene: 8. CDR1 is MDHEN, CDR2 SYDVKM, per germline. The CDR3 nucleotides are TGTGCCAGCAGACCAACAGGGGTTGCTAATTCACCCCTCCACTTT. Its protein product is CASRPTGVANSPLHF.

Only a few counts were recorded for this clonotype. The V call is TRBV2, the J call TRBJ1-1; D gene ambiguous. CDR1 SNHLY and CDR2 FYNNEI come from the germline V gene. The germline V and J ends were trimmed by 6 bases and 1 base, with 9 bases remaining between them. The CDR3 extends over 13 amino acids. The CDR3 loop is CASSPNSNTEAFF. The CDR3 DNA reads as TGTGCCAGCAGCCCAAACTCGAACACTGAAGCTTTCTTT. Full variable domain (remainder filled in from reference TRBV2 and TRBJ1-1): EPEVTQTPSHQVTQMGQEVILRCVPISNHLYFYWYRQILGQKVEFLVSFYNNEISEKSEIFDDQFSVERPDGSNFTLKIRSTKLEDSAMYFCASSPNSNTEAFFGQGTRLTVV.

CDR3 sequence reads: CASSHRGNYYEQYF. In nucleotides, the CDR3 is TGTGCCAGCAGTCACAGGGGCAACTACTACGAGCAGTACTTC. This rearrangement joins TRBV12-3 or TRBV12-4 to TRBJ2-7, with 7 positions matching TRBD1. This CDR3 is 14 amino acids long. V lost 5 bases and J lost 3; bases outside the gene matches: 7.

The chain recombines TRBV27 with TRBJ1-1; a weak D match, TRBD1 (5 bases). Germline V gene sequence: CDR1 MNHEY, CDR2 SMNVEV (reference sequence). Trimming pared 4 bases from V and 4 bases from J, leaving 19 bases between. The CDR3 length is 16 residues. The chain's CDR3 is CASSSAERGVGTEAFF. The CDR3, as DNA: TGTGCCAGCAGTTCCGCCGAACGAGGGGTTGGCACTGAAGCTTTCTTT.

This clonotype was detected once. V gene TRBV28 combines with J gene TRBJ2-5; D unresolved. The germline V gene has CDR1 MDHEN and CDR2 SYDVKM. The V end lost 6 bases, the J end lost 2 bases, and 10 bases lay between the germline ends. The CDR3 spans 13 residues. The CDR3 sequence is CASRIGDQETQYF. The CDR3 nucleotides are TGTGCCAGCAGAATCGGCGATCAAGAGACCCAGTACTTC.

The CDR3 sequence: CASSREVYNEQFF. CDR3 nucleotides: TGTGCCAGCTCACGAGAGGTTTACAATGAGCAGTTCTTC. The chain is built from TRBV18 and TRBJ2-1; D is undetermined. Germline V gene lookup returns CDR1 KGHSH and CDR2 LQKENI. V was trimmed by 4 bases and J by 4 bases, leaving 8 bases between them. The CDR3 loop spans 13 amino acids. The full variable domain, rest sourced from reference TRBV18 and TRBJ2-1, is NAGVMQNPRHLVRRRGQEARLRCSPMKGHSHVYWYRQLPEEGLKFMVYLQKENIIDESGMPKERFSAEFPKEGPSILRIQQVVRGDSAAYFCASSREVYNEQFFGPGTRLTVL.

The chain couples TRBV5-1 to TRBJ2-7, with D hard to call. This CDR3 contains 11 residues. Trimming cost V 4 bases and J 3 bases, with 5 bases left between them. Per germline, CDR1 SGHRS and CDR2 YFSETQ. CDR3 DNA sequence: TGCGCCAGCAGCAACTACTACGAGCAGTACTTC. This codes for CASSNYYEQYF.

The V gene is TRBV28, the J gene TRBJ2-1; D gene uncertain. The CDR3 length is 13 residues. V was shortened by 3 bases and J by 14 bases, with 17 bases between the two germline ends. CDR1 is MDHEN and CDR2 is SYDVKM in the germline V gene. The CDR3 protein is CASSFWIGFGEFF. The CDR3 DNA reads as TGTGCCAGCAGTTTCTGGATTGGGTTTGGGGAGTTCTTC. Combining the CDR3 with reference TRBV28 and TRBJ2-1 gives the whole variable domain DVKVTQSSRYLVKRTGEKVFLECVQDMDHENMFWYRQDPGLGLRLIYFSYDVKMKEKGDIPEGYSVSREKKERFSLILESASTNQTSMYLCASSFWIGFGEFFGPGTRLTVL.

This clonotype was recorded a few times. V is TRBV5-1 and J is TRBJ1-2; D unresolved. Germline-derived CDR1 and CDR2 are SGHRS and YFSETQ. The CDR3 contains 14 residues. V was trimmed by 1 base and J by 5 bases, leaving 12 bases between them. CDR3 sequence (DNA): TGCGCCAGCAGCTTGTGGCACCGGCAATATGGCTACACCTTC. Translated: CASSLWHRQYGYTF. The whole variable domain, remainder taken from reference TRBV5-1 and TRBJ1-2, is KAGVTQTPRYLIKTRGQQVTLSCSPISGHRSVSWYQQTPGQGLQFLFEYFSETQRNKGNFPGRFSGRQFSNSRSEMNVSTLELGDSALYLCASSLWHRQYGYTFGSGTRLTVV.